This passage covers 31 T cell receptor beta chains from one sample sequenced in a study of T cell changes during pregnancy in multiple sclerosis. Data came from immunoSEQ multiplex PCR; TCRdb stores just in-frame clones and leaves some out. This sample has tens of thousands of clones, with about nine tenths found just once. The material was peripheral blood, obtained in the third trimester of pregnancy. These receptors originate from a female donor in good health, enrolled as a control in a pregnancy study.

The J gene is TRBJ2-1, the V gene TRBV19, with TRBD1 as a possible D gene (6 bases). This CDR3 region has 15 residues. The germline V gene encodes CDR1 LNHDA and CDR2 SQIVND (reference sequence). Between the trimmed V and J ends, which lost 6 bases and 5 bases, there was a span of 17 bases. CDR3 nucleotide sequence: TGTGCCAGTAGCCGGGACACGGGGATCAACAATGAGCAGTTCTTC. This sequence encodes CASSRDTGINNEQFF.

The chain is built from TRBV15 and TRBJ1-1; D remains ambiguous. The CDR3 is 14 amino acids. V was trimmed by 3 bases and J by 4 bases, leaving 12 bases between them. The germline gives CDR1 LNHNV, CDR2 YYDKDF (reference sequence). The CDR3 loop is CATSSHLSTTEAFF. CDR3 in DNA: TGTGCCACCAGCAGCCACCTCTCTACCACTGAAGCTTTCTTT. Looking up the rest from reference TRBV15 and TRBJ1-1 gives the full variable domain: DAMVIQNPRYQVTQFGKPVTLSCSQTLNHNVMYWYQQKSSQAPKLLFHYYDKDFNNEADTPDNFQSRRPNTSFCFLDIRSPGLGDTAMYLCATSSHLSTTEAFFGQGTRLTVV.

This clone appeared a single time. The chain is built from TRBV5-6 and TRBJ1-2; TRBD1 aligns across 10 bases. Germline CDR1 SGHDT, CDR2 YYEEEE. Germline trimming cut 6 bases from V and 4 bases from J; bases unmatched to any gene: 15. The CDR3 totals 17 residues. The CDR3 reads CASTTEAGTGASYGYTF. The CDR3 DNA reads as TGTGCCAGCACCACGGAAGCCGGGACAGGGGCCTCCTATGGCTACACCTTC.

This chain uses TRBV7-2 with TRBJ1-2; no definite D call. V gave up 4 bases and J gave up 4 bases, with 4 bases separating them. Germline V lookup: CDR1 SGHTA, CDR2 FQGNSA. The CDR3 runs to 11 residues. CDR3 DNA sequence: TGTGCCAGCAGCTCTCTCTATGGCTACACCTTC. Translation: CASSSLYGYTF.

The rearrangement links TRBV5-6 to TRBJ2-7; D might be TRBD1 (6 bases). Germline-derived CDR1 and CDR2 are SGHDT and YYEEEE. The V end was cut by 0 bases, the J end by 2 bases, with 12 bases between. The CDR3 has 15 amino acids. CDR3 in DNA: TGTGCCAGCAGCTTGGTGGGGGCGGAGGCCTACGAGCAGTACTTC. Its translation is CASSLVGAEAYEQYF.

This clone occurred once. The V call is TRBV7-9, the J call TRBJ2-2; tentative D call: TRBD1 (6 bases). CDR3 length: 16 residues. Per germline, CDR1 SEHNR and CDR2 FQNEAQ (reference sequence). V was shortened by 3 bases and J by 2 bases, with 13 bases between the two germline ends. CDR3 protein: CASSLTGGANTGELFF. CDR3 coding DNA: TGTGCCAGCAGCTTGACTGGGGGCGCAAACACCGGGGAGCTGTTTTTT.

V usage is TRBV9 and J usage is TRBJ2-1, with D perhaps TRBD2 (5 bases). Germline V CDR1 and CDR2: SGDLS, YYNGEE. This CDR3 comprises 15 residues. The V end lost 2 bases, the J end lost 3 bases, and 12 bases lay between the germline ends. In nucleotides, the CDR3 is TGTGCCAGCAGCGTCCCCGGCAGCGGCTACAATGAGCAGTTCTTC. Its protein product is CASSVPGSGYNEQFF.

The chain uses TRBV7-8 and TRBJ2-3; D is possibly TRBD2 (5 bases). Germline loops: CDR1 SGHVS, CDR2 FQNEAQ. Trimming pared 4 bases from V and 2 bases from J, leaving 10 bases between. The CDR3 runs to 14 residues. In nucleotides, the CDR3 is TGTGCCAGCAGCTCCCAGAGGGACACAGATACGCAGTATTTT. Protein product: CASSSQRDTDTQYF.

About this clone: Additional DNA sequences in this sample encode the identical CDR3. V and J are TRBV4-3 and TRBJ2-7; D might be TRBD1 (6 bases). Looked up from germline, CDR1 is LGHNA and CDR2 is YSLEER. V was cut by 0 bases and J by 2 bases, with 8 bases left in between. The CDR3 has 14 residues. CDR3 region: CASSQDRGPYEQYF. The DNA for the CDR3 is TGCGCCAGCAGCCAAGACAGGGGCCCCTACGAGCAGTACTTC.

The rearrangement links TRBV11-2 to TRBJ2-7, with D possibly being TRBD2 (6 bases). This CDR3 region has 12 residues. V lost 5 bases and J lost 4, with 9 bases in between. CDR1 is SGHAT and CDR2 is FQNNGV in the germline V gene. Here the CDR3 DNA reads TGTGCCAGCAGCCCCCGGGAGTACGAGCAGTACTTC. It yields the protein CASSPREYEQYF. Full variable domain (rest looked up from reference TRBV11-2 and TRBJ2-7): EAGVAQSPRYKIIEKRQSVAFWCNPISGHATLYWYQQILGQGPKLLIQFQNNGVVDDSQLPKDRFSAERLKGVDSTLKIQPAKLEDSAVYLCASSPREYEQYFGPGTRLTVT.

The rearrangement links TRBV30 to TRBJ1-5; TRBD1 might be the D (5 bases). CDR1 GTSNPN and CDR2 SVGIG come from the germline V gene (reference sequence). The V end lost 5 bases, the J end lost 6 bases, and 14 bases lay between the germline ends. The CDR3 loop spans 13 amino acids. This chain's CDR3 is CAWGVRGGQPQHF. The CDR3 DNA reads TGTGCCTGGGGGGTAAGGGGAGGTCAGCCCCAGCATTTT.

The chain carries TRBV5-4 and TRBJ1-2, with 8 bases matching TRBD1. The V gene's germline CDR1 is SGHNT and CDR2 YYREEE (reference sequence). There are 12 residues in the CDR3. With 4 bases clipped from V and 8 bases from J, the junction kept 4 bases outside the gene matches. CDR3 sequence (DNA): TGTGCCAGCAGCGCGACAGGGGACGGCTACACCTTC. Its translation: CASSATGDGYTF.

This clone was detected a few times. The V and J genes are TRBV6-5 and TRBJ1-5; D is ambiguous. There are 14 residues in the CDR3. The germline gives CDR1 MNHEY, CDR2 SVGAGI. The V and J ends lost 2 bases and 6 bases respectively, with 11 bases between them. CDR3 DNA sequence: TGTGCCAGCAGTTACGGGAAGGGAGGTCAGCCCCAGCATTTT. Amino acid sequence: CASSYGKGGQPQHF.

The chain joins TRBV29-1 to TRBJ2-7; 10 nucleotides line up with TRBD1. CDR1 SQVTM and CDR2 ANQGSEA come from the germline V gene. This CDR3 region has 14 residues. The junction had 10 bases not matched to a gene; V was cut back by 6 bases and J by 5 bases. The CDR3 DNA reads TGCAGCGTCTACATCCGGGACAGGGGCCACGAGCAGTACTTC. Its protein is CSVYIRDRGHEQYF.

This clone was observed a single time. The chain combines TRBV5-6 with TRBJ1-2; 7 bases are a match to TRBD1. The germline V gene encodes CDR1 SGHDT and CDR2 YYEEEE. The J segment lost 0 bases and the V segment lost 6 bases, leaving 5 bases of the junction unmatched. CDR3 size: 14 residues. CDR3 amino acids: CASKHGTANYGYTF. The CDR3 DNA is TGTGCCAGCAAGCACGGGACAGCTAACTATGGCTACACCTTC.

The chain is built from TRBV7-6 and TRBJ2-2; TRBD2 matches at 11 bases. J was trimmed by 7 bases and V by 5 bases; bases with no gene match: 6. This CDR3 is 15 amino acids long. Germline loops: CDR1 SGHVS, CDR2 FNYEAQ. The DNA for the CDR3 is TGTGCCAGCAGCCGACTAGCGGGGCTCGGCGGGGAGCTGTTTTTT. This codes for CASSRLAGLGGELFF.

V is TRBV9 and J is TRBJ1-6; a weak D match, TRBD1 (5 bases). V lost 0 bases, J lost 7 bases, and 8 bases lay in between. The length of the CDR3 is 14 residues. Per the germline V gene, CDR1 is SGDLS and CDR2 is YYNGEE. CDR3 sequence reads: CASSVGQPNSPLHF. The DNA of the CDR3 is TGTGCCAGCAGCGTAGGACAGCCCAATTCACCCCTCCACTTT.

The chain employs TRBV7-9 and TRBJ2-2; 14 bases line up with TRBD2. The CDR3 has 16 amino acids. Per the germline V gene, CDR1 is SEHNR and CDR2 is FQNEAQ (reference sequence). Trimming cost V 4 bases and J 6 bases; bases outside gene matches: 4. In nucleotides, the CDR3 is TGTGCCAGCAGCTCGAGACTAGCGGGGGGGCCCGGGGAGCTGTTTTTT. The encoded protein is CASSSRLAGGPGELFF.

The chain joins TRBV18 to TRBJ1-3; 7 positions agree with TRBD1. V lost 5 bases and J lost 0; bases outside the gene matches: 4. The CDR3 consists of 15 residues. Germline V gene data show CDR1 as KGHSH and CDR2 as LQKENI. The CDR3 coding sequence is TGTGCCAGCTCAGCCGACAGGGCCTCTGGAAACACCATATATTTT. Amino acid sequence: CASSADRASGNTIYF.

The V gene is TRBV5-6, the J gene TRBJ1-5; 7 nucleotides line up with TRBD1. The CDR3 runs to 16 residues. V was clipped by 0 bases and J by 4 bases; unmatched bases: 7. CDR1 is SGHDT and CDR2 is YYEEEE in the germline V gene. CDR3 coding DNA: TGTGCCAGCAGCTTGGGCACCGGGACAGAAAATCAGCCCCAGCATTTT. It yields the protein CASSLGTGTENQPQHF.

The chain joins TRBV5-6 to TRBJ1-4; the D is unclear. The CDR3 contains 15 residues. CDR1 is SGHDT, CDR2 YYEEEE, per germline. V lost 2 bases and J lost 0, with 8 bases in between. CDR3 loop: CASSLRLATNEKLFF. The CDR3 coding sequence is TGTGCCAGCAGCTTACGGTTGGCAACTAATGAAAAACTGTTTTTT.

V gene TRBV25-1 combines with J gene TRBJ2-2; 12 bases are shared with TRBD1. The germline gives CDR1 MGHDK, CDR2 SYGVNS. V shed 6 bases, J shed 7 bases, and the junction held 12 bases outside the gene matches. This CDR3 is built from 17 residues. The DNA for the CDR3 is TGTGCCAGCAGCCCCGGGACAGGGGGCGAAGGGATCGGGGAGCTGTTTTTT. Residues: CASSPGTGGEGIGELFF.

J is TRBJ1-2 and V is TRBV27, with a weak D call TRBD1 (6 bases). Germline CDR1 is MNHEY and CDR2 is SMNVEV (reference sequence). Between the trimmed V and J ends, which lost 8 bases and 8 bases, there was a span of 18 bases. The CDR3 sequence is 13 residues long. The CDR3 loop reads CASAPGGRGGYTF. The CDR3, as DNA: TGTGCCAGCGCACCGGGGGGGCGGGGAGGCTACACCTTC.

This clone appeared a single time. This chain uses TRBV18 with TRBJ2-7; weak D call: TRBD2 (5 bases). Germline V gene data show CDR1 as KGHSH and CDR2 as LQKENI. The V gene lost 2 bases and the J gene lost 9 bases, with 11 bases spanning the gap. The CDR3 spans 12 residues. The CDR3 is CASSPYGEGQYF. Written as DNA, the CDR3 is TGTGCCAGCTCACCATATGGAGAGGGGCAGTACTTC.

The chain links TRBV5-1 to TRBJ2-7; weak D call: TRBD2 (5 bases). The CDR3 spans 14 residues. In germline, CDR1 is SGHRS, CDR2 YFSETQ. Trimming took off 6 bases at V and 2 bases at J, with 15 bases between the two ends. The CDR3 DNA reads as TGCGCCAGCATGTCCTCGGGGTTCCCCTACGAGCAGTACTTC. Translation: CASMSSGFPYEQYF.

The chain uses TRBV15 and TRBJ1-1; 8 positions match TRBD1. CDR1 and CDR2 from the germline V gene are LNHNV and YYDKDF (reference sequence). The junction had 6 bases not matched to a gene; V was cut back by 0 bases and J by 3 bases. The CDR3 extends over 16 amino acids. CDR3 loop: CATSRDPYRGDTEAFF. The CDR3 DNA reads TGTGCCACCAGCAGAGATCCCTACAGGGGGGACACTGAAGCTTTCTTT.

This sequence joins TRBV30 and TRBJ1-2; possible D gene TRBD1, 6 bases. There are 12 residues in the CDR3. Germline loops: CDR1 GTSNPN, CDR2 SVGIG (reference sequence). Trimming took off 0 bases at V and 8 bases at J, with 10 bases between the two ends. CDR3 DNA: TGTGCCTGGAGTGTGAGGGGGGGCGGCTACACCTTC. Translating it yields CAWSVRGGGYTF.

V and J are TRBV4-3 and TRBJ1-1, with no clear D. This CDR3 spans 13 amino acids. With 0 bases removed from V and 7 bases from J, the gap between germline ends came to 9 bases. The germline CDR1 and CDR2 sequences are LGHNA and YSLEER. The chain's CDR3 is CASSQDGVGEAFF. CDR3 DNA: TGCGCCAGCAGCCAAGACGGGGTCGGTGAAGCTTTCTTT.

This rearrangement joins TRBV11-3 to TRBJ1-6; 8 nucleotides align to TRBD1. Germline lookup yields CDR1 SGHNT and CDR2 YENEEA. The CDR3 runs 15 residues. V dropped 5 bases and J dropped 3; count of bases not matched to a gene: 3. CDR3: CASSPDRGYNSPLHF. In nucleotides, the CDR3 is TGTGCCAGCAGCCCAGACAGGGGCTATAATTCACCCCTCCACTTT.

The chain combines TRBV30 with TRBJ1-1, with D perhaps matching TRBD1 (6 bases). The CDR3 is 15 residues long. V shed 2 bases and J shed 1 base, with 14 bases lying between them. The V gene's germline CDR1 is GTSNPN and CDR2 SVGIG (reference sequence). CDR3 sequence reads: CAWSPMTGQNTEAFF. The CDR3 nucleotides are TGTGCCTGGAGTCCGATGACAGGTCAGAACACTGAAGCTTTCTTT. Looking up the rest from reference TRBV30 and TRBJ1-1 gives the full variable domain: SQTIHQWPATLVQPVGSPLSLECTVEGTSNPNLYWYRQAAGRGLQLLFYSVGIGQISSEVPQNLSASRPQDRQFILSSKKLLLSDSGFYLCAWSPMTGQNTEAFFGQGTRLTVV.

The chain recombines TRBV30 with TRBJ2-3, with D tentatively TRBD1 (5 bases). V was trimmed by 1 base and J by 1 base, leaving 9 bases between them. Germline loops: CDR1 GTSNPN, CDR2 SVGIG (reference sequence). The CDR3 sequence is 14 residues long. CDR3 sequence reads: CAWSEGRRTDTQYF. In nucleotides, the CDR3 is TGTGCCTGGAGTGAGGGGCGGCGCACAGATACGCAGTATTTT.